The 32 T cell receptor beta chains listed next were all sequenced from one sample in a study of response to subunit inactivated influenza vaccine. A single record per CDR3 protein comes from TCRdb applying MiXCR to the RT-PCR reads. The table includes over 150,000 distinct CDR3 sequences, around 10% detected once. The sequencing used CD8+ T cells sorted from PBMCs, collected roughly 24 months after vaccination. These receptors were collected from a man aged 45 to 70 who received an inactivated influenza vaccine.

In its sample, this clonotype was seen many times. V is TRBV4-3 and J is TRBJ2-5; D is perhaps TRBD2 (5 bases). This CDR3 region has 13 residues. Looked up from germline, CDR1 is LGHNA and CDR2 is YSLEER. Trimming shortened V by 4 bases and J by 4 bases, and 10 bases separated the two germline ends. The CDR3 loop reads CASSPGIVETQYF. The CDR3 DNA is TGCGCCAGCAGCCCCGGGATCGTAGAGACCCAGTACTTC.

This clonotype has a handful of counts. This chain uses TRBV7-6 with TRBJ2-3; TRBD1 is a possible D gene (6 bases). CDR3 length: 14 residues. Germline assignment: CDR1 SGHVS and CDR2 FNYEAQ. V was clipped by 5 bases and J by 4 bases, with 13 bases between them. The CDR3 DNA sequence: TGTGCCAGCAGCGCCGGACAGCCCCCAGATACGCAGTATTTT. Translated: CASSAGQPPDTQYF. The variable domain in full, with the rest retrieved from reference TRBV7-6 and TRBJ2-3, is GAGVSQSPRYKVTKRGQDVALRCDPISGHVSLYWYRQALGQGPEFLTYFNYEAQQDKSGLPNDRFSAERPEGSISTLTIQRTEQRDSAMYRCASSAGQPPDTQYFGPGTRLTVL.

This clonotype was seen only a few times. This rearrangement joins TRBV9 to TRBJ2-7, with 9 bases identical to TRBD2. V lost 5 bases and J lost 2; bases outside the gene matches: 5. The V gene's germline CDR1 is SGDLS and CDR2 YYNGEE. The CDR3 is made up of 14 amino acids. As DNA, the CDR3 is TGTGCCAGCAGTACCGGGACTAGCCCCTACGAGCAGTACTTC. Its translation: CASSTGTSPYEQYF.

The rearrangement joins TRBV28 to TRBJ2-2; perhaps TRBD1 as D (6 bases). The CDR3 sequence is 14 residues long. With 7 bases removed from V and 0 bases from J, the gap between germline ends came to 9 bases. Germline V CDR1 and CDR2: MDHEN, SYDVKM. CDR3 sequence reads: CASNQGPNTGELFF. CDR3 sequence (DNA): TGTGCCAGCAATCAGGGGCCGAACACCGGGGAGCTGTTTTTT.

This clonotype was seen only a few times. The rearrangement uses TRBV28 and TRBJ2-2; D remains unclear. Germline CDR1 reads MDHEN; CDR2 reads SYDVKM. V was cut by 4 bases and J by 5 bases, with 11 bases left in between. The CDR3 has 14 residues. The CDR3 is CASSSQTWTGELFF. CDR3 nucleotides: TGTGCCAGCAGTTCGCAGACCTGGACCGGGGAGCTGTTTTTT.

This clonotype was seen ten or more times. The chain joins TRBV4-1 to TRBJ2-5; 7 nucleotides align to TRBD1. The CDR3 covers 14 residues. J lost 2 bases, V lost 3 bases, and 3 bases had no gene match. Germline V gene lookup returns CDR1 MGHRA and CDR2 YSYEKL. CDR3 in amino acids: CASSHPGQQETQYF. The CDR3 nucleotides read TGCGCCAGCAGCCACCCGGGACAGCAAGAGACCCAGTACTTC.

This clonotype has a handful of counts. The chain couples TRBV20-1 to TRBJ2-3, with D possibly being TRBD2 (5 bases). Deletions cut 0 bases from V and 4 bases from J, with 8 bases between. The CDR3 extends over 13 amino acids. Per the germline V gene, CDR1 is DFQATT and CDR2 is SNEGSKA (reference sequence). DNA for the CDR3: TGCAGTGCTAGAGATTACGGGGCAGATACGCAGTATTTT. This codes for CSARDYGADTQYF.

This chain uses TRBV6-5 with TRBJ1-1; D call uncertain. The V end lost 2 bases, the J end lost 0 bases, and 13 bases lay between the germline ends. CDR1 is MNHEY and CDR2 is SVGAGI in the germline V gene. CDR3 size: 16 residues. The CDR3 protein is CASSYGVRALNTEAFF. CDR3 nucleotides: TGTGCCAGCAGTTACGGCGTCCGAGCCTTGAACACTGAAGCTTTCTTT.

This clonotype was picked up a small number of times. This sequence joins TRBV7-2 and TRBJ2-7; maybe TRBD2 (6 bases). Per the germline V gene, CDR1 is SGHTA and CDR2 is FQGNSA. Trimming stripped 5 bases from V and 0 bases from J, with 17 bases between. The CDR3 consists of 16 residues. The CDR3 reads CASSILSGTLSYEQYF. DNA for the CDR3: TGTGCCAGCAGCATCCTTTCCGGGACTCTCTCCTACGAGCAGTACTTC.

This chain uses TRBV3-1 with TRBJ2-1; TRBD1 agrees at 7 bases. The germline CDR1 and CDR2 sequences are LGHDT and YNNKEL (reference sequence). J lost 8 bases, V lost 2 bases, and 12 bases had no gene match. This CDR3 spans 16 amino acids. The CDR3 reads CASSQIRVQGFDEQFF. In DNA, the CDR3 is TGTGCCAGCAGCCAAATCCGGGTACAGGGGTTCGATGAGCAGTTCTTC.

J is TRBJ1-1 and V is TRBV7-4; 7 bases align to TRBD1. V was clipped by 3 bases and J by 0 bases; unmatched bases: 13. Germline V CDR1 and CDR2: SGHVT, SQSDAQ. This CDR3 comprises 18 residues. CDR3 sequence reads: CASSFRPGTANMNTEAFF. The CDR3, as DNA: TGTGCCAGCAGCTTTAGGCCGGGGACAGCAAATATGAACACTGAAGCTTTCTTT. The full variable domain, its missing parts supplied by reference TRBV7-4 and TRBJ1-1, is GAGVSQSPRYKVAKRGRDVALRCDSISGHVTLYWYRQTLGQGSEVLTYSQSDAQRDKSGRPSGRFSAERPERSVSTLKIQRTEQGDSAVYLCASSFRPGTANMNTEAFFGQGTRLTVV.

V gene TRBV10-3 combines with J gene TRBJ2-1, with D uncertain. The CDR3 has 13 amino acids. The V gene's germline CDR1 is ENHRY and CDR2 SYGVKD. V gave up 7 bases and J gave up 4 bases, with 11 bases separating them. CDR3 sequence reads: CAITTDIYNEQFF. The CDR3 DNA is TGTGCCATCACCACAGACATTTACAATGAGCAGTTCTTC.

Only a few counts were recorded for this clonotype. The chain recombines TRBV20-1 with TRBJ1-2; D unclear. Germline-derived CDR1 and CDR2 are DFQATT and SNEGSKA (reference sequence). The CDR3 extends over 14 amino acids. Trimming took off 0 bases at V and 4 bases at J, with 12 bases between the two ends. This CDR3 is CSARDLRASYGYTF. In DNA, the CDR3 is TGCAGTGCTAGAGATCTGCGGGCTTCCTATGGCTACACCTTC.

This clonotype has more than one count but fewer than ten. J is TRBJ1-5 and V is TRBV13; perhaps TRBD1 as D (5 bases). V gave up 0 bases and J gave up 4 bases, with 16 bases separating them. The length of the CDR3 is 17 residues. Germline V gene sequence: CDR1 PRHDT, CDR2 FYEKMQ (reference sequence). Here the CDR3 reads CASSLGRLGQGNQPQHF. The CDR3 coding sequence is TGTGCCAGCAGCTTAGGCCGGCTGGGGCAGGGTAATCAGCCCCAGCATTTT. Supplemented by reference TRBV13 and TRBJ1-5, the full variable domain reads AAGVIQSPRHLIKEKRETATLKCYPIPRHDTVYWYQQGPGQDPQFLISFYEKMQSDKGSIPDRFSAQQFSDYHSELNMSSLELGDSALYFCASSLGRLGQGNQPQHFGDGTRLSIL.

In DNA form, the CDR3 reads TGTGCCAGCAGCTCCCTTCTAGCGGGAGGGACGGGAGAGACCCAGTACTTC. Its translation is CASSSLLAGGTGETQYF. V usage is TRBV13 and J usage is TRBJ2-5; 12 nucleotides line up with TRBD2. Germline V gene sequence: CDR1 PRHDT, CDR2 FYEKMQ (reference sequence). This CDR3 spans 17 amino acids. V shed 4 bases, J shed 4 bases, and the junction held 10 bases outside the gene matches.

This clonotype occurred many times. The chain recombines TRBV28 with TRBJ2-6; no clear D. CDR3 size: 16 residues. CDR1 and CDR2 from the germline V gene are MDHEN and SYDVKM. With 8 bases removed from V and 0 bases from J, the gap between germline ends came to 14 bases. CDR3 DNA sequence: TGTGCCAGCTCCCGTAATACCCTCTCTGGGGCCAACGTCCTGACTTTC. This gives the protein CASSRNTLSGANVLTF. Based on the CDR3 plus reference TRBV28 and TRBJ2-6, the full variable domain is DVKVTQSSRYLVKRTGEKVFLECVQDMDHENMFWYRQDPGLGLRLIYFSYDVKMKEKGDIPEGYSVSREKKERFSLILESASTNQTSMYLCASSRNTLSGANVLTFGAGSRLTVL.

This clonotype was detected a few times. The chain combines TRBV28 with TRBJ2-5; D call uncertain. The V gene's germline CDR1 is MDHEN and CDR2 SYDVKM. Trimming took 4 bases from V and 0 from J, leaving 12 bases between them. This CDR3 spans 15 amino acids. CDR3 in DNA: TGTGCCAGCAGTTCACCCGCAAGTTACCAAGAGACCCAGTACTTC. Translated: CASSSPASYQETQYF.

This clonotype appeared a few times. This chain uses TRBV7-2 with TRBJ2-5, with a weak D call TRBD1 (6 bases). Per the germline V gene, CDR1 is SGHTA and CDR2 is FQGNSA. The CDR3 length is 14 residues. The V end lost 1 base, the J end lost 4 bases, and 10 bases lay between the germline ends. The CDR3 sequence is CASSLGARGETQYF. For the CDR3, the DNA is TGTGCCAGCAGCTTAGGTGCCAGGGGAGAGACCCAGTACTTC.

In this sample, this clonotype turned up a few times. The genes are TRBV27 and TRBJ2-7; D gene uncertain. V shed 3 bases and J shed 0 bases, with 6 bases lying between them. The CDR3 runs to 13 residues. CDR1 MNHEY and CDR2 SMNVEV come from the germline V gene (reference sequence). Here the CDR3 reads CASSLFVSYEQYF. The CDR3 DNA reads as TGTGCCAGCAGTTTGTTCGTCTCCTACGAGCAGTACTTC.

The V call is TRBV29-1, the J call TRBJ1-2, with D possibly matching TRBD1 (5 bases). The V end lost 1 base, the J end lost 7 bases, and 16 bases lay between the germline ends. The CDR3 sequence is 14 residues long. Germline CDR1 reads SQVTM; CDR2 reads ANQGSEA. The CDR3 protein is CSVEVPTGPSGYTF. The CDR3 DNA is TGCAGCGTTGAAGTCCCCACAGGCCCCTCTGGCTACACCTTC.

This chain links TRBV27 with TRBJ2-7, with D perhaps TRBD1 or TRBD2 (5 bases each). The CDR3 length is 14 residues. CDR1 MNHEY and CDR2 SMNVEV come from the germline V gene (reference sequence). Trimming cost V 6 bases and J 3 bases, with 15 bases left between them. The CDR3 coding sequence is TGTGCCAGCAGAACAGCCGGGGCGTTCTACGAGCAGTACTTC. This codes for CASRTAGAFYEQYF.

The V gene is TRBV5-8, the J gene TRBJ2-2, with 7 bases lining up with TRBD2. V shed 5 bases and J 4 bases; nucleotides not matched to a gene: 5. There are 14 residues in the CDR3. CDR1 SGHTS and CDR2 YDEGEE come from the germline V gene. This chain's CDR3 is CASRTTGGTGELFF. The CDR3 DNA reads TGTGCCAGCAGAACCACGGGGGGCACCGGGGAGCTGTTTTTT.

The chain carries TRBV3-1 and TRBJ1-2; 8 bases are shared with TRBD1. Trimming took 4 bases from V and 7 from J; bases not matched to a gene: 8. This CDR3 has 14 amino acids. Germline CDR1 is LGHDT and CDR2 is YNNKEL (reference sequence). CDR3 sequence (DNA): TGTGCCAGCAGCCCGACCCGGACAGGGCGTGGCTACACCTTC. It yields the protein CASSPTRTGRGYTF.

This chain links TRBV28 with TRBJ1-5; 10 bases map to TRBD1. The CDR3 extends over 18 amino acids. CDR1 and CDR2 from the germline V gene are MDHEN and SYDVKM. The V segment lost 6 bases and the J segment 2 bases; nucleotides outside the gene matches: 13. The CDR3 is CASRGTGVQASGNQPQHF. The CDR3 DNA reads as TGTGCCAGCAGAGGGACAGGGGTTCAGGCTTCCGGCAATCAGCCCCAGCATTTT.

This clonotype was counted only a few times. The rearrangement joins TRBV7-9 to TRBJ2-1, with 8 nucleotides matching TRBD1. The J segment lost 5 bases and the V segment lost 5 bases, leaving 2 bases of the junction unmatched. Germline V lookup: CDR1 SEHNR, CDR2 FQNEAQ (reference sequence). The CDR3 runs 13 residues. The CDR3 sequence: CASSPTGDNEQFF. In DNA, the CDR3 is TGTGCCAGCAGCCCGACAGGGGACAATGAGCAGTTCTTC.

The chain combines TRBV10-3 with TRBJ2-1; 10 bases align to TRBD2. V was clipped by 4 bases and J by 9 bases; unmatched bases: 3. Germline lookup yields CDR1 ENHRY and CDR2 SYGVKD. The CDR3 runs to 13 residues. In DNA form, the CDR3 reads TGTGCCATCAGTGGGGGACTAGCGCTTGAGCAGTTCTTC. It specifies CAISGGLALEQFF.

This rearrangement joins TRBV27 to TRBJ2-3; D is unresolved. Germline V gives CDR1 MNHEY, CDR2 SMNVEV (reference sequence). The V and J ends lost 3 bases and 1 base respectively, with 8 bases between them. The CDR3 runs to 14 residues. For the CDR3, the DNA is TGTGCCAGCAGTTTGTTGGCAGGCACAGATACGCAGTATTTT. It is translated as CASSLLAGTDTQYF.

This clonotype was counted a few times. The CDR3: CASSYSYPAGGYEQYF. CDR3 coding DNA: TGTGCCAGCAGTTACTCGTATCCAGCGGGAGGCTACGAGCAGTACTTC. The J gene is TRBJ2-7, the V gene TRBV6-5, with 9 nucleotides matching TRBD2. CDR3 length: 16 residues. Germline CDR1 is MNHEY and CDR2 is SVGAGI. Trimming removed 0 bases from V and 3 bases from J; junction bases left unmatched: 6.

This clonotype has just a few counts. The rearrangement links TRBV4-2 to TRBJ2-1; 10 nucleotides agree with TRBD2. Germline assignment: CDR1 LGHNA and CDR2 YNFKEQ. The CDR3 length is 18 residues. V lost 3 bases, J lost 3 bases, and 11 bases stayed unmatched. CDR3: CASSHPELAGIHYNEQFF. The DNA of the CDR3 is TGTGCCAGCAGCCACCCCGAACTAGCGGGGATTCACTACAATGAGCAGTTCTTC.

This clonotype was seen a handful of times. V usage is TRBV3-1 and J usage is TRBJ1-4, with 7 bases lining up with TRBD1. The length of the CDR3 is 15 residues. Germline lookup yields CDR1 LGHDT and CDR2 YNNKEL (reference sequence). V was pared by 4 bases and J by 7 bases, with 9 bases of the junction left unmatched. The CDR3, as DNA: TGTGCCAGCAGCCGCAATAGGGGGCCGGTTGAAAAACTGTTTTTT. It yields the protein CASSRNRGPVEKLFF.

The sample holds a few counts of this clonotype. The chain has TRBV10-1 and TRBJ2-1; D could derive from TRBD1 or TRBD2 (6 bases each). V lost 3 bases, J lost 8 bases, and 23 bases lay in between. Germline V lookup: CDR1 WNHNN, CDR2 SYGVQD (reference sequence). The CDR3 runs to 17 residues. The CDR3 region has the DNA TGCGCCAGCAGTGACGGGGGACTCGGTAGGGGGAAGGATGAGCAGTTCTTC. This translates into CASSDGGLGRGKDEQFF.

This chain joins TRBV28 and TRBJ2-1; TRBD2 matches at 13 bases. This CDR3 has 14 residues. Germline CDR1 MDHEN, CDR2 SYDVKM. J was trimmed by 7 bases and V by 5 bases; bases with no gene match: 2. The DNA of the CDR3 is TGTGCCAGCAGTGGACTAGCGGGGGATAATGAGCAGTTCTTC. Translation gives CASSGLAGDNEQFF.